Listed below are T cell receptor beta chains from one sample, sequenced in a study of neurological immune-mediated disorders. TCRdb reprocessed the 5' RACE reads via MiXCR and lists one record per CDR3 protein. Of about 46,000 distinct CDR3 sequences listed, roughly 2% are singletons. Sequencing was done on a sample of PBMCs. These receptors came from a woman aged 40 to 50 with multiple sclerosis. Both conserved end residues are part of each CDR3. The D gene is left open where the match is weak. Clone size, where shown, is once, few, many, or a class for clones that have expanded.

cdr3_aa: CASSFKGGYEQYF
cdr3_nt: TGTGCCAGCAGTTTTAAGGGAGGCTACGAGCAGTACTTC
clone_size: many
j_call: TRBJ2-7
cdr3_length: 13
v_call: TRBV12-3/TRBV12-4
d_call: -

cdr3_aa: CASSRVGIGELFF
cdr3_nt: TGTGCCAGCAGTAGGGTCGGGATCGGGGAGCTGTTTTTT
clone_size: many
j_call: TRBJ2-2
cdr3_length: 13
v_call: TRBV7-3
d_call: -

cdr3_aa: CASSIDRGRDTQYF
cdr3_nt: TGTGCCAGCAGTATCGACAGGGGGCGAGATACGCAGTATTTT
clone_size: many
j_call: TRBJ2-3
cdr3_length: 14
v_call: TRBV27
d_call: TRBD1

cdr3_aa: CASSLGPPSMNTEAFF
cdr3_nt: TGCGCCAGCAGCTTGGGCCCTCCTTCCATGAACACTGAAGCTTTCTTT
clone_size: many
j_call: TRBJ1-1
cdr3_length: 16
v_call: TRBV5-1
d_call: -

cdr3_aa: CAISEGRGGTEAFF
cdr3_nt: TGTGCCATCAGTGAGGGCAGGGGAGGGACTGAAGCTTTCTTT
clone_size: medium-sized
j_call: TRBJ1-1
cdr3_length: 14
v_call: TRBV10-3
d_call: -

cdr3_aa: CASALGDRESSPLHF
cdr3_nt: TGTGCCAGCGCCCTGGGGGACAGGGAAAGTTCACCCCTCCACTTT
clone_size: many
j_call: TRBJ1-6
cdr3_length: 15
v_call: TRBV7-9
d_call: TRBD1

cdr3_aa: CATSRALGATGELFF
cdr3_nt: TGTGCCACCAGCAGGGCCTTAGGGGCCACCGGGGAGCTGTTTTTT
clone_size: many
j_call: TRBJ2-2
cdr3_length: 15
v_call: TRBV15
d_call: -

cdr3_aa: CASSLPGTGLHEQYF
cdr3_nt: TGCGCCAGCAGCTTGCCTGGGACAGGGTTACACGAGCAGTACTTC
clone_size: many
j_call: TRBJ2-7
cdr3_length: 15
v_call: TRBV5-1
d_call: TRBD1

cdr3_aa: CASSSRQPGTEAFF
cdr3_nt: TGTGCCAGCAGTTCGAGACAACCGGGCACTGAAGCTTTCTTT
clone_size: many
j_call: TRBJ1-1
cdr3_length: 14
v_call: TRBV12-3/TRBV12-4
d_call: -

cdr3_aa: CSAKGGGGTEAFF
cdr3_nt: TGCAGTGCTAAAGGGGGGGGCGGCACTGAAGCTTTCTTT
clone_size: many
j_call: TRBJ1-1
cdr3_length: 13
v_call: TRBV20-1
d_call: -

cdr3_aa: CASSLRTSGGQRETQYF
cdr3_nt: TGTGCCAGCAGCCTCCGGACTAGCGGGGGCCAAAGGGAGACCCAGTACTTC
clone_size: many
j_call: TRBJ2-5
cdr3_length: 17
v_call: TRBV11-2
d_call: TRBD2

cdr3_aa: CASSLGHLLPNEQFF
cdr3_nt: TGCGCCAGCAGCTTGGGACACCTCCTGCCAAATGAGCAGTTCTTC
clone_size: many
j_call: TRBJ2-1
cdr3_length: 15
v_call: TRBV5-1
d_call: -

cdr3_aa: CASSPGTPYQPQHF
cdr3_nt: TGTGCCAGCAGCCCCGGGACACCTTATCAGCCCCAGCATTTT
clone_size: many
j_call: TRBJ1-5
cdr3_length: 14
v_call: TRBV7-9
d_call: -

cdr3_aa: CASSPWGQEIYGYTF
cdr3_nt: TGTGCCAGCAGCCCGTGGGGACAGGAGATCTATGGCTACACCTTC
clone_size: many
j_call: TRBJ1-2
cdr3_length: 15
v_call: TRBV7-6
d_call: TRBD1

cdr3_aa: CASLRSPGLPGKF
cdr3_nt: TGTGCCAGCTTAAGATCCCCGGGACTCCCGGGCAAGTTT
clone_size: few
j_call: TRBJ2-3
cdr3_length: 13
v_call: TRBV12-3/TRBV12-4
d_call: -

cdr3_aa: CASSLDSGGRSYTF
cdr3_nt: TGCGCCAGCAGCTTGGATTCAGGGGGACGGAGCTACACCTTC
clone_size: many
j_call: TRBJ1-2
cdr3_length: 14
v_call: TRBV5-1
d_call: TRBD1

cdr3_aa: CSASLPRTGELFF
cdr3_nt: TGCAGTGCTAGTCTTCCACGGACCGGGGAGCTGTTTTTT
clone_size: many
j_call: TRBJ2-2
cdr3_length: 13
v_call: TRBV20-1
d_call: -

cdr3_aa: CSATEGGGRSHEQYF
cdr3_nt: TGCAGTGCCACCGAAGGAGGGGGGCGCTCCCACGAGCAGTACTTC
clone_size: many
j_call: TRBJ2-7
cdr3_length: 15
v_call: TRBV20-1
d_call: -

cdr3_aa: CASSPGHPGDSGTGETQYF
cdr3_nt: TGTGCCAGCAGCCCGGGACACCCCGGCGATAGCGGCACGGGAGAAACGCAGTATTTT
clone_size: many
j_call: TRBJ2-3
cdr3_length: 19
v_call: TRBV5-5
d_call: -

cdr3_aa: CSARPLGYRLSHQAGELFF
cdr3_nt: TGCAGTGCTAGACCCCTGGGGTACAGGTTATCTCACCAGGCCGGGGAGCTGTTTTTT
clone_size: many
j_call: TRBJ2-2
cdr3_length: 19
v_call: TRBV20-1
d_call: -

cdr3_aa: CASRMLRTDTQYF
cdr3_nt: TGTGCCAGCAGGATGTTACGGACAGATACGCAGTATTTT
clone_size: many
j_call: TRBJ2-3
cdr3_length: 13
v_call: TRBV12-3/TRBV12-4
d_call: -

cdr3_aa: CASSPAGVTAQHF
cdr3_nt: TGTGCCAGCAGCCCCGCGGGGGTCACGGCCCAGCATTTT
clone_size: many
j_call: TRBJ1-5
cdr3_length: 13
v_call: TRBV3-1
d_call: -

cdr3_aa: CASTLTGGNEKLFF
cdr3_nt: TGCGCCAGCACCTTGACAGGGGGTAATGAAAAACTGTTTTTT
clone_size: many
j_call: TRBJ1-4
cdr3_length: 14
v_call: TRBV5-1
d_call: TRBD1

cdr3_aa: CASRNIRGNRETQYF
cdr3_nt: TGTGCCAGCCGGAACATTAGGGGTAACAGGGAGACCCAGTACTTC
clone_size: many
j_call: TRBJ2-5
cdr3_length: 15
v_call: TRBV27
d_call: -

cdr3_aa: CASSLALAAVTDTQYF
cdr3_nt: TGCGCCAGCAGCTTGGCACTAGCGGCCGTCACAGATACGCAGTATTTT
clone_size: many
j_call: TRBJ2-3
cdr3_length: 16
v_call: TRBV5-1
d_call: TRBD2

cdr3_aa: CSRTGQSSAYEQYF
cdr3_nt: TGCAGTCGGACGGGGCAGTCGTCGGCCTACGAGCAGTACTTC
clone_size: many
j_call: TRBJ2-7
cdr3_length: 14
v_call: TRBV20-1
d_call: -

cdr3_aa: CASSLTGPNTGELFF
cdr3_nt: TGCGCCAGCAGCTTGACAGGGCCGAACACCGGGGAGCTGTTTTTT
clone_size: many
j_call: TRBJ2-2
cdr3_length: 15
v_call: TRBV5-1
d_call: -

cdr3_aa: CASSYNRDSYGYTF
cdr3_nt: TGTGCCAGCAGTTACAACAGGGATTCCTATGGCTACACCTTC
clone_size: -
j_call: TRBJ1-2
cdr3_length: 14
v_call: TRBV6-5
d_call: -

cdr3_aa: CASSLEGPGETQYF
cdr3_nt: TGCGCCAGCAGCTTGGAGGGTCCGGGAGAGACCCAGTACTTC
clone_size: many
j_call: TRBJ2-5
cdr3_length: 14
v_call: TRBV5-1
d_call: -

cdr3_aa: CSARDSLSYEQYF
cdr3_nt: TGCAGTGCTCGGGACTCCCTGTCCTACGAGCAGTACTTC
clone_size: many
j_call: TRBJ2-7
cdr3_length: 13
v_call: TRBV20-1
d_call: -

cdr3_aa: CSARDYREREKLFF
cdr3_nt: TGCAGTGCTAGAGATTACCGGGAAAGAGAAAAACTGTTTTTT
clone_size: many
j_call: TRBJ1-4
cdr3_length: 14
v_call: TRBV20-1
d_call: -

cdr3_aa: CASSQPTGRFYNEQFF
cdr3_nt: TGCGCCAGCAGCCAACCCACAGGGCGGTTCTACAATGAGCAGTTCTTC
clone_size: many
j_call: TRBJ2-1
cdr3_length: 16
v_call: TRBV4-1
d_call: -

cdr3_aa: CSAEGLDDEQYF
cdr3_nt: TGCAGCGCTGAGGGGTTGGATGACGAGCAGTACTTC
clone_size: many
j_call: TRBJ2-7
cdr3_length: 12
v_call: TRBV29-1
d_call: -

cdr3_aa: CASTPGGGWRTEAFF
cdr3_nt: TGTGCCAGCACCCCCGGAGGGGGTTGGCGCACTGAAGCTTTCTTT
clone_size: many
j_call: TRBJ1-1
cdr3_length: 15
v_call: TRBV5-5
d_call: -

cdr3_aa: CASSGDRGLRQPQHF
cdr3_nt: TGTGCCAGCAGCGGGGACAGGGGGCTTCGACAGCCCCAGCATTTT
clone_size: many
j_call: TRBJ1-5
cdr3_length: 15
v_call: TRBV7-8
d_call: TRBD1

cdr3_aa: CASSFGTGSVGANVLTF
cdr3_nt: TGTGCCAGCAGCTTCGGGACAGGGTCTGTGGGGGCCAACGTCCTGACTTTC
clone_size: few
j_call: TRBJ2-6
cdr3_length: 17
v_call: TRBV11-1
d_call: TRBD1

cdr3_aa: CASSGRLSTDTQYF
cdr3_nt: TGTGCCAGCAGCGGGCGGCTTAGCACAGATACGCAGTATTTT
clone_size: many
j_call: TRBJ2-3
cdr3_length: 14
v_call: TRBV9
d_call: -

cdr3_aa: CASSDSPTGGPFNEQFF
cdr3_nt: TGTGCCAGCAGCGACTCCCCAACGGGGGGGCCGTTCAATGAGCAGTTCTTC
clone_size: many
j_call: TRBJ2-1
cdr3_length: 17
v_call: TRBV9
d_call: TRBD2

cdr3_aa: CASSATGAISNTGELFF
cdr3_nt: TGTGCCAGCAGCGCGACAGGGGCGATTTCGAACACCGGGGAGCTGTTTTTT
clone_size: many
j_call: TRBJ2-2
cdr3_length: 17
v_call: TRBV9
d_call: TRBD1

cdr3_aa: CASSEGTAYNSPLHF
cdr3_nt: TGTGCCAGCAGTGAAGGAACAGCGTATAATTCACCCCTCCACTTT
clone_size: many
j_call: TRBJ1-6
cdr3_length: 15
v_call: TRBV6-1
d_call: -

cdr3_aa: CASSPGQGFTEAFF
cdr3_nt: TGTGCCAGCAGTCCCGGACAGGGTTTCACTGAAGCTTTCTTT
clone_size: many
j_call: TRBJ1-1
cdr3_length: 14
v_call: TRBV6-5
d_call: TRBD1

cdr3_aa: CASMQGGSYNEQFF
cdr3_nt: TGCGCCAGCATGCAGGGGGGTTCCTACAATGAGCAGTTCTTC
clone_size: many
j_call: TRBJ2-1
cdr3_length: 14
v_call: TRBV5-1
d_call: -